This T cell receptor (beta chain) came from a study of blood T cell repertoires in COVID-19. The germline V gene has CDR1 SGHAT and CDR2 FQDESV (reference sequence). Between the trimmed V and J ends, which lost 7 bases and 1 base, there was a span of 12 bases. There are 14 residues in the CDR3. Data came from immunoSEQ multiplex PCR; TCRdb stores just in-frame clones and leaves some out. The table shows some 50,000 clones, with 85% to 90% occurring only once. The sequencing input was peripheral blood. The TCR sequence derives from a man in his forties with active COVID-19. V usage is TRBV11-1 and J usage is TRBJ2-3, with a possible D match to TRBD1 (5 bases). This CDR3 reads CASNPGSGTDTQYF. The CDR3 DNA reads TGTGCCAGCAATCCAGGGTCCGGCACAGATACGCAGTATTTT. The variable domain in full, with the rest retrieved from reference TRBV11-1 and TRBJ2-3, is EAEVAQSPRYKITEKSQAVAFWCDPISGHATLYWYRQILGQGPELLVQFQDESVVDDSQLPKDRFSAERLKGVDSTLKIQPAELGDSAMYLCASNPGSGTDTQYFGPGTRLTVL.